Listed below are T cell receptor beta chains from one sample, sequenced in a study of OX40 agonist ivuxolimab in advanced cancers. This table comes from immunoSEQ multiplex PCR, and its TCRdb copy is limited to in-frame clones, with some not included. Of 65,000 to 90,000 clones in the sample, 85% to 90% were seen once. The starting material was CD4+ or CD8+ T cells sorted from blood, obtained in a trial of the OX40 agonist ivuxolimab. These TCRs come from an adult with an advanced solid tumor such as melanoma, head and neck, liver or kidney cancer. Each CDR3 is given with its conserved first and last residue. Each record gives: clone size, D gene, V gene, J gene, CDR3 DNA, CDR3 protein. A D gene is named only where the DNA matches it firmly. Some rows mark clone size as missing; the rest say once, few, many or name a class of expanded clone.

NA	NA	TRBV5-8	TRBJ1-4	TGTGCCAGCAGCTACTCGACTGGGGTGAGAGAAAAACTGTTTTTT	CASSYSTGVREKLFF
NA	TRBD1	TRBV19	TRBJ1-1	TGTGCCAGTAGTGACCTAGACGACAGGGGGAACACTGAAGCTTTCTTT	CASSDLDDRGNTEAFF
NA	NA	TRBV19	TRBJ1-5	TGTGCCAGTAGTATAGGTAGGACCACTTTGGATCAGCCCCAGCATTTT	CASSIGRTTLDQPQHF
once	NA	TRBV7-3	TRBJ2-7	TGTGCCAGCAGCCTCGAGGGGGGGAGCTCCTACGAGCAGTACTTC	CASSLEGGSSYEQYF
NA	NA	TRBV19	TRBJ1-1	TGTGCCAGTAAGAGGGGGTCGGACACTGAAGCTTTCTTT	CASKRGSDTEAFF
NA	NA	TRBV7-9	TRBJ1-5	TGTGCCAGCAGCAAGGGGGTTCCCCCCCAGCATTTT	CASSKGVPPQHF
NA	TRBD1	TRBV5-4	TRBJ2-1	TGTGCCAGCAGCCAAGAGGGACAGGGGTGGAATGAGCAGTTCTTC	CASSQEGQGWNEQFF
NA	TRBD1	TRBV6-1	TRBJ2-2	TGTGCCAGCAGTGAATTTCGGGACAGGGCCACCGGGGAGCTGTTTTTT	CASSEFRDRATGELFF
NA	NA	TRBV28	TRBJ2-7	TGTGCCAGCAGGGCCACCGGGTATTCTTACGAGCAGTACTTC	CASRATGYSYEQYF
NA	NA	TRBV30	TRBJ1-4	TGTGCCTGGAGTGCGCCGGGGTTAGGGAATGAAAAACTGTTTTTT	CAWSAPGLGNEKLFF
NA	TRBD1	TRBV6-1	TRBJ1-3	TGTGCCACCGACAGGGTATCCATTCCTGGAAACACCATATATTTT	CATDRVSIPGNTIYF
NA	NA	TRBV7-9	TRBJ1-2	TGTGCCAGCAGCAACCATCCCGCAGGGGAACGAAACTATGGCTACACCTTC	CASSNHPAGERNYGYTF
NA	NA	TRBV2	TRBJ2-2	TGTGCCAGCAGTGCTCGTGGGGGAGACGGGGAGCTGTTTTTT	CASSARGGDGELFF
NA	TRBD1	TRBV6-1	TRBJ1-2	TGTGCCAGCAGTGCTTGGACAGGATCTAACTATGGCTACACCTTC	CASSAWTGSNYGYTF
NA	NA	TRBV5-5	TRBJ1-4	TGTGCCAGCAGCTTGGGTCCCCTACCGAACAGCGATCCTAATGAAAAACTGTTTTTT	CASSLGPLPNSDPNEKLFF
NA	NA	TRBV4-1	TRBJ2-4	TGCGCCAGCAGCCAAGACCGGCAGGGAAAGAGCAAAAACATTCAGTACTTC	CASSQDRQGKSKNIQYF
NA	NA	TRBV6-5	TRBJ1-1	TGTGCCAGCAGTTACAAGATGAACACTGAAGCTTTCTTT	CASSYKMNTEAFF
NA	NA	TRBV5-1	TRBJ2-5	TGCGCCAGCAGCTTCGCCTCCGGGATATTACAAGAGACCCAGTACTTC	CASSFASGILQETQYF
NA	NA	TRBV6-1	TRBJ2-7	TGTGCCAGCAGTGAAAGTGTGGGGGTTAACTACGAGCAGTACTTC	CASSESVGVNYEQYF
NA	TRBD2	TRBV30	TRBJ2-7	TGTGCTGGGGAATGGCTAGCGGGAAGGGAGCAGTACTTC	CAGEWLAGREQYF
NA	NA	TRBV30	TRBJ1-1	TGTGCCTGGAGTGTACGTATTCGTCAGGTCCCCACCATGAACACTGAAGCTTTCTTT	CAWSVRIRQVPTMNTEAFF
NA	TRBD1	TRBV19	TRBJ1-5	TGTGCCAGTGCAACAGGGGACGGAGGCAATCAGCCCCAGCATTTT	CASATGDGGNQPQHF
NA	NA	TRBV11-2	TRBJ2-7	TGTGCCAGCAGCATCGGAACCTACGAGCAGTACTTC	CASSIGTYEQYF
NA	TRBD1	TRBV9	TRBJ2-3	TGTGCCAGCAGCGGGCGACAGGGATCAGATACGCAGTATTTT	CASSGRQGSDTQYF
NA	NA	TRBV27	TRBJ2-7	TGTGCCAGCAGTTCTGGGCCCTCCTACGAGCAGTACTTC	CASSSGPSYEQYF
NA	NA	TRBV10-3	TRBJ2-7	TGTGCCATCAGGGGGGAGAGAGCCTACGAGCAGTACTTC	CAIRGERAYEQYF
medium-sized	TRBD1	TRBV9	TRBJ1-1	TGTGCCAGCAGCGTAGGACAGGGGTTTGAAGCTTTCTTT	CASSVGQGFEAFF
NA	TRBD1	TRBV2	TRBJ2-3	TGTGCCAGAGAGTGGACAGGGGCGGCAGATACGCAGTATTTT	CAREWTGAADTQYF
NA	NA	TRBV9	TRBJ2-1	TGTGCCAGCAGTCTCGGTGGGGTCCGGGATGAGCAGTTCTTC	CASSLGGVRDEQFF
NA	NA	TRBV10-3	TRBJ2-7	TGTGCCATCAGTGAGTCCTTTAGCGACAACTACGAGCAGTACTTC	CAISESFSDNYEQYF
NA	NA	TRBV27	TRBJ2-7	TGTGCCAGCAGTGAGGATGGGACGCCCGGGGAGCAGTACTTC	CASSEDGTPGEQYF
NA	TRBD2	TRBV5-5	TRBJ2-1	TGTGCCAGCAGCGCGGCCACCGGGACTAACTCCTACAATGAGCAGTTCTTC	CASSAATGTNSYNEQFF
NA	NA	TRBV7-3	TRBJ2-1	TGTGCCAGCAGCTCCCGTTCCAATGAGCAGTTCTTC	CASSSRSNEQFF
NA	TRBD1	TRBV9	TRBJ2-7	TGTGCCAGCAGCGGAAGACAGGGCACCTACGAGCAGTACTTC	CASSGRQGTYEQYF
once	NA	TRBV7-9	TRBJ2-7	TGTGCCAGCAGCAAGGACTACGAGCAGTACTTC	CASSKDYEQYF
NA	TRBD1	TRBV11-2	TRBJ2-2	TGTGCCAGCAGCTTTGGGACAGGGTACACCGGGGAGCTGTTTTTT	CASSFGTGYTGELFF
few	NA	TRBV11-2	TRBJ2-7	TGTGCCAGCAGCAGGGGGGCGGGAGTTACCGAGCAGTACTTC	CASSRGAGVTEQYF
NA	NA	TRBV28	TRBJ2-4	TGTGCCAGCAGTTGGAACCTCAAAAACATTCAGTACTTC	CASSWNLKNIQYF
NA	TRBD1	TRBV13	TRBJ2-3	TGTGCCAGCAGCTTAGCACGGGACAGACTGGATACGCAGTATTTT	CASSLARDRLDTQYF
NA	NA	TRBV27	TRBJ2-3	TGTGCCAGCAGTTTAATCAGGGCGAGACACACAGATACGCAGTATTTT	CASSLIRARHTDTQYF
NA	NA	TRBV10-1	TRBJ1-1	TGCGCCAGCAGTGAGTTCCGAGGGGTCTCTGAAGCTTTCTTT	CASSEFRGVSEAFF
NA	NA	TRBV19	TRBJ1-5	TGTGCCAGTAGTTTGACCGCTTATAGCAATCAGCCCCAGCATTTT	CASSLTAYSNQPQHF
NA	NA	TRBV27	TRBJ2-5	TGTGCCAGCAGTTTCATACCACAGGGACCGGAGACCCAGTACTTC	CASSFIPQGPETQYF
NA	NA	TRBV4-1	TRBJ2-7	TGCGCCAGCAGCCTAGGGGAGGCGGACGAGCAGTACTTC	CASSLGEADEQYF
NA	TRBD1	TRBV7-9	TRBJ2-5	TGTGCCAGCAGCCCCCGGGACAGGGAGGAGGAGACCCAGTACTTC	CASSPRDREEETQYF
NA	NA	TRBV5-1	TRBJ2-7	TGCGCCAGCAGCGTTTCAATCACAGACCACTACGAGCAGTACTTC	CASSVSITDHYEQYF
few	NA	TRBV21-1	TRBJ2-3	TGTGCCAGCAGATTGATTGCTACAGTCATGCAAGATACGCAGTATTTT	CASRLIATVMQDTQYF
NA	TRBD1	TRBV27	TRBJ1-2	TGTGCCAGCAGTCTCGACAGGGGTAACTATGGCTACACCTTC	CASSLDRGNYGYTF
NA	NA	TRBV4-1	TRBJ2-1	TGCGCCAGCAGCCAAGTCCCAGGGTCCTACAATGAGCAGTTCTTC	CASSQVPGSYNEQFF
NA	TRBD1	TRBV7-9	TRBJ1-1	TGTGCCAGCAGCTTTCCCACCCCGGGACAGTGGACTGAAGCTTTCTTT	CASSFPTPGQWTEAFF
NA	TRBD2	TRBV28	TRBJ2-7	TGTGCCAGCAGAGCGGGAGGGACTCGGAACGAGCAGTACTTC	CASRAGGTRNEQYF
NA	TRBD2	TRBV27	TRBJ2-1	TGTGCCAGCAGGACTAGCGGGAGCACCAATGAGCAGTTCTTC	CASRTSGSTNEQFF
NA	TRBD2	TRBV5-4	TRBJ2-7	TGTGCCAGCAGCTTGGGACTAGCGGGAGTAAAATCCTACGAGCAGTACTTC	CASSLGLAGVKSYEQYF
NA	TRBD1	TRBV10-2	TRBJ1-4	TGCGCCAGCATAAGGACAGGTAATGAAAAACTGTTTTTT	CASIRTGNEKLFF